Below, one T cell receptor (beta chain) is given with its context. Its matching antigen is unknown. The data are from a study of OX40 agonist ivuxolimab in advanced cancers. The overall study: Three individuals attained partial responses, comprising one hepatocellular carcinoma case and two cutaneous melanoma cases. Study-wide results and limits: At 0.1 to 3.0 mg/kg and by week 6, CD4+ and CD8+ T cells in the blood had expanded clonally.

Repertoires were generated with immunoSEQ multiplex PCR, while TCRdb's copy carries only in-frame clones and drops some. The sample includes under 80,000 clones, around 90% seen only once; the top ten take 2% to 2.5%. Sequencing used CD4+ or CD8+ T cells sorted from blood, obtained in a trial of the OX40 agonist ivuxolimab. The origin of this receptor is an adult with an advanced solid tumor such as melanoma, head and neck, liver or kidney cancer.

The CDR3 loop reads CASGNTDTQYF. DNA of the CDR3: TGTGCCAGCGGGAACACAGATACGCAGTATTTT. The J gene is TRBJ2-3, the V gene TRBV30, with 7 bases fitting TRBD2. Germline CDR1 is GTSNPN and CDR2 is SVGIG (reference sequence). The CDR3 is 11 residues long. The V segment lost 8 bases and the J segment 2 bases; nucleotides outside the gene matches: 1.